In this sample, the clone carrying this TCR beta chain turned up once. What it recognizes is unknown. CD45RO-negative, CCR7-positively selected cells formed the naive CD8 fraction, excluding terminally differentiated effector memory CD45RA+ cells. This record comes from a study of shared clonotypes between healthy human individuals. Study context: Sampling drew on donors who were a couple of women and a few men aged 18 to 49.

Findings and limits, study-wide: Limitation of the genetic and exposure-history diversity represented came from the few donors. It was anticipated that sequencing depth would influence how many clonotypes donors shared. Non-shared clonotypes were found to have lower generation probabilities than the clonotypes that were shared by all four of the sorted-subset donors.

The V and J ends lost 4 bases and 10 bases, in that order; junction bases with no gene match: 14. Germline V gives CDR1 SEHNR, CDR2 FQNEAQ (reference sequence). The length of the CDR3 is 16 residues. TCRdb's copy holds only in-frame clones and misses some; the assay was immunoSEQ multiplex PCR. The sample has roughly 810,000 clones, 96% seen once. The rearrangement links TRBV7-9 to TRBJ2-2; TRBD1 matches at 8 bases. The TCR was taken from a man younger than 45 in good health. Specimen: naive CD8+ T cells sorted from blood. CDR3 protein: CASSSTLNDRGLELFF. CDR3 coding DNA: TGTGCCAGCAGCTCAACCTTAAATGACAGGGGCTTGGAGCTGTTTTTT.